This is a list of T cell receptor beta chains from one sample in a study of shared clonotypes between healthy human individuals. Some clones are missing from TCRdb's copy, which holds only in-frame ones; the method was immunoSEQ multiplex PCR. The sample lists 800,000 to 950,000 clones, 96% occurring once. Sequences were obtained from naive CD8+ T cells sorted from blood. The receptors were gathered from a young man in good health. Both conserved end residues are part of each CDR3. D genes are given only for firm matches. Clone size is not always given. Where it is, it says once, few, many or a class for expanded clones.

V gene: TRBV30
clone size: -
D gene: TRBD1
J gene: TRBJ2-7
CDR3 protein: CAWLPGTGFEQYF
CDR3 DNA: TGTGCCTGGCTCCCCGGGACAGGGTTCGAGCAGTACTTC

V gene: TRBV4-1
clone size: -
D gene: -
J gene: TRBJ1-3
CDR3 protein: CASTPGSRGNTIYF
CDR3 DNA: TGCGCCAGCACCCCGGGAAGTAGGGGAAACACCATATATTTT

V gene: TRBV27
clone size: -
D gene: -
J gene: TRBJ2-7
CDR3 protein: CASSPVPWAYEQYF
CDR3 DNA: TGTGCCAGCAGCCCCGTTCCTTGGGCCTACGAGCAGTACTTC

V gene: TRBV28
clone size: -
D gene: TRBD1
J gene: TRBJ2-7
CDR3 protein: CASSFRGRYYEQYF
CDR3 DNA: TGTGCCAGCAGTTTTAGGGGGCGTTATTACGAGCAGTACTTC

V gene: TRBV11-2
clone size: -
D gene: -
J gene: TRBJ2-5
CDR3 protein: CASSFGGEGKETQYF
CDR3 DNA: TGTGCCAGCAGCTTTGGGGGCGAGGGGAAAGAGACCCAGTACTTC

V gene: TRBV5-6
clone size: -
D gene: TRBD2
J gene: TRBJ2-5
CDR3 protein: CASSLLRGGEETQYF
CDR3 DNA: TGTGCCAGCAGCTTGTTACGGGGAGGGGAAGAGACCCAGTACTTC

V gene: TRBV7-9
clone size: -
D gene: -
J gene: TRBJ2-1
CDR3 protein: CASSLGSGPQTYKQFF
CDR3 DNA: TGTGCCAGCAGCTTAGGTAGCGGCCCTCAAACTTATAAGCAGTTCTTC

V gene: TRBV5-1
clone size: -
D gene: -
J gene: TRBJ2-7
CDR3 protein: CASSLGGLEQYF
CDR3 DNA: TGCGCCAGCAGCTTGGGGGGGCTCGAGCAGTACTTC

V gene: TRBV27
clone size: -
D gene: TRBD2
J gene: TRBJ2-7
CDR3 protein: CASSLNSGTSGMYEQYF
CDR3 DNA: TGTGCCAGCAGTTTAAACTCGGGGACTAGCGGGATGTACGAGCAGTACTTC

V gene: TRBV27
clone size: -
D gene: -
J gene: TRBJ2-7
CDR3 protein: CASSSSSDSSSYEQYF
CDR3 DNA: TGTGCCAGCAGTTCATCCTCAGACTCGAGCTCCTACGAGCAGTACTTC

V gene: TRBV6-4
clone size: -
D gene: TRBD1
J gene: TRBJ1-5
CDR3 protein: CAGGDRGSQPQHF
CDR3 DNA: TGTGCAGGTGGGGACAGGGGTAGTCAGCCCCAGCATTTT

V gene: TRBV29-1
clone size: -
D gene: -
J gene: TRBJ2-4
CDR3 protein: CSVEEFRGAKNIQYF
CDR3 DNA: TGCAGCGTTGAAGAATTCCGGGGAGCCAAAAACATTCAGTACTTC

V gene: TRBV27
clone size: -
D gene: -
J gene: TRBJ2-7
CDR3 protein: CASSPTSAGPALEQYF
CDR3 DNA: TGTGCCAGCAGTCCGACTTCGGCAGGCCCTGCCCTCGAGCAGTACTTC

V gene: TRBV28
clone size: -
D gene: -
J gene: TRBJ1-5
CDR3 protein: CASSLGQGNQPQHF
CDR3 DNA: TGTGCCAGCAGTTTAGGGCAGGGAAATCAGCCCCAGCATTTT

V gene: TRBV7-9
clone size: -
D gene: -
J gene: TRBJ2-1
CDR3 protein: CASSSGDSYNEQFF
CDR3 DNA: TGTGCCAGCAGCTCGGGGGACTCCTACAATGAGCAGTTCTTC

V gene: TRBV9
clone size: once
D gene: TRBD2
J gene: TRBJ2-1
CDR3 protein: CASSVSGELWNEQFF
CDR3 DNA: TGTGCCAGCAGCGTAAGCGGGGAGCTGTGGAATGAGCAGTTCTTC

V gene: TRBV7-2
clone size: -
D gene: TRBD2
J gene: TRBJ2-1
CDR3 protein: CASSLPWTSGREQFF
CDR3 DNA: TGTGCCAGCAGCTTACCCTGGACTAGCGGACGAGAGCAGTTCTTC

V gene: TRBV5-1
clone size: -
D gene: -
J gene: TRBJ2-1
CDR3 protein: CASSLGLDSYNEQFF
CDR3 DNA: TGCGCCAGCAGCTTGGGGCTAGACTCCTACAATGAGCAGTTCTTC

V gene: TRBV2
clone size: -
D gene: -
J gene: TRBJ1-2
CDR3 protein: CASSEESGAYGYTF
CDR3 DNA: TGTGCCAGCAGTGAAGAATCGGGGGCCTATGGCTACACCTTC

V gene: TRBV27
clone size: -
D gene: -
J gene: TRBJ1-5
CDR3 protein: CASKIQGSNQPQHF
CDR3 DNA: TGTGCCAGCAAAATACAGGGCAGCAATCAGCCCCAGCATTTT

V gene: TRBV9
clone size: -
D gene: -
J gene: TRBJ1-2
CDR3 protein: CASSVEGVAEPYGYTF
CDR3 DNA: TGTGCCAGCAGCGTAGAGGGGGTGGCTGAGCCCTATGGCTACACCTTC

V gene: TRBV28
clone size: -
D gene: -
J gene: TRBJ1-1
CDR3 protein: CASSSGEVDTEAFF
CDR3 DNA: TGTGCCAGCAGCTCGGGAGAGGTGGACACTGAAGCTTTCTTT